This T cell receptor beta chain was recovered during a study of early T cells in non-severe SARS-CoV-2 infection. The germline gives CDR1 MNHEY, CDR2 SMNVEV (reference sequence). Trimming shortened V by 4 bases and J by 4 bases, and 11 bases separated the two germline ends. The CDR3 has 13 residues. This clonotype was seen ten or more times. As yet, its antigen is unknown. The study's findings and limits: Private and CD4 specificities were missed by VDJdb matching, skewed to anti-spike CD8.

Tagging with unique molecular identifiers was applied to individual cDNA molecules. One entry per CDR3 protein, called by TCRdb with MiXCR from the 5' RACE reads. The sample has 30,000 or so distinct CDR3 sequences; approximately 7% are singletons. The sequencing sample was made of whole blood. This TCR derives from an adult who was a healthcare worker with PCR-confirmed SARS-CoV-2 infection or an uninfected control (not recorded which). The J gene is TRBJ2-7, the V gene TRBV27; a possible D gene is TRBD2 (5 bases). DNA of the CDR3: TGTGCCAGCAGTTCGGACGGGAATTACGAGCAGTACTTC. Amino acid sequence: CASSSDGNYEQYF.